This T cell receptor (beta chain) is from a study of identical twins (dated by TCRdb to 2016 to 2018). General notes on the study: To test whether fetal clonotypes persist, this study deep-sequenced TCR alpha and beta repertoires from monozygotic twins, from unrelated adults of various ages, and from cord blood. Replicate twin experiments were performed at different times using different library preparation protocols to rule out contamination.

Every donor was a healthy Caucasian. Three pairs of female monozygotic twins, all aged roughly 18 to 29 years, made up the twin cohort. RNA for TCR libraries was isolated from peripheral blood mononuclear cells. This clonotype was picked up a small number of times. There is no known antigen for this receptor. It has no much larger one-base neighbor in the sample; base qualities were not kept. CDR1 MNHNS and CDR2 SASEGT were looked up in the germline V gene. V is cut by 2 bases and J by 1 base, and the space between the germline ends is 18 bases. The CDR3, from cysteine to phenylalanine, totals 17 residues. This entry keeps only the CDR3 DNA: 51 bases, framed from base 1. Study-wide conclusions, independent of this receptor: Excess twin sharing in beta out-of-frame sequences was weaker because fewer shared sequences lowered the signal-to-noise ratio. Out-of-frame TCR alpha sequences shared between twins showed an excess of low generation-probability sequences compared with coincidental sharing between unrelated individuals. Out-of-frame TCR alpha sharing in monozygotic twins was systematically underestimated by recombination models, whereas sharing between unrelated individuals was in agreement with the recombination models. Abundant cord blood beta clonotypes carried fewer insertions; young adult naive repertoires showed a weaker similar trend, while memory repertoires showed none. Invariant T cells such as MAIT and iNKT could partly confound zero-insertion analyses, though diverse VJ usage argued against this for most clonotypes. Because the same donors could not be followed over many years, the conclusions depended on cross-sectional statistical analysis.

Receptor amplification or capture employed 5' RACE. This sample was sequenced with an Illumina HiSeq 2000. Template switching introduced a universal primer binding site; the final cDNA contained a unique molecular identifier, enabling accurate counting of TCR cDNA molecules. First-strand cDNA for TCR alpha and beta chains was synthesized from specific primers in the conserved constant-segment region. Each cDNA library was double barcoded, with a SMART-Mk sample barcode plus Illumina barcodes, to control for contamination. TruSeq adapter sequences along with Illumina sample barcodes were introduced in two successive PCR steps. The Illumina HiSeq platform was used with custom primers to sequence TCR alpha and beta cDNA libraries. In the paper's pipeline: MiGEC was used to process raw reads and extract unique molecular identifiers, and MiXCR was used to find CDR3 positions. For each individual, recombination models were inferred using an EM algorithm with the repgenHMM and IGoR tools. The analysis of shared clonotypes was done with the tcR package in R, with sharing normalized by the product of cloneset sizes. To study raw recombination free of thymic and clonal selection effects, out-of-frame nonproductive sequences were analyzed. TCRdb applied fastp at Q25 and MiXCR to the public reads, then kept only in-frame beta chains. Records with the same CDR3 protein are collapsed into one entry carrying the most frequent genes and DNA. V and J calls and clone size were set by TCRdb, not the authors. The sample contains hundreds of thousands of distinct CDR3 sequences, 8.6% of them found a single time. Around 0.98% of the sample comes from the top ten.

This same sample was also part of a study on yellow fever vaccine responses in identical twins. Reported in the second study: The authors reported that the T cell response to vaccination in identical twins appeared partly convergent and partly personalized. Focusing on identical twins, the study followed the T cell clones that responded to the vaccine, and did so with precision.

The receptor comes from a woman under 30 in good health. Sequencing was carried out using PBMCs. Recombination connected TRBV6-1 to TRBJ2-7; a tentative D call is TRBD2 (5 bases match). The DNA sequence follows: TGTGCCAGCAGTGAACTTTCCGGACCTAGCTCGTCCTACGAGCAGTACTTC. Translated, it reads CASSELSGPSSSYEQYF.